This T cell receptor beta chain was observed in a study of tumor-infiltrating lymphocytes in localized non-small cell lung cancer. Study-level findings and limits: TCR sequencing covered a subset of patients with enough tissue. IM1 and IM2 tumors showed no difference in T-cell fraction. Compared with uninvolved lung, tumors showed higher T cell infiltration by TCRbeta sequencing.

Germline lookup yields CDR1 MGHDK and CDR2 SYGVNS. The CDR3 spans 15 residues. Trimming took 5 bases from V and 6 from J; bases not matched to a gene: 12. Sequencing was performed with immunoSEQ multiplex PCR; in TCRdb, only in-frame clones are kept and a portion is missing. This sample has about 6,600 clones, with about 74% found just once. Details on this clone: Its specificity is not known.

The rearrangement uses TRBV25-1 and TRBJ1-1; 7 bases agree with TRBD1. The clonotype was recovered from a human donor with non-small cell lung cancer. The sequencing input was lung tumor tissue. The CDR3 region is CASSPVTGARAEAFF. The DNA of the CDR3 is TGTGCCAGCAGTCCAGTTACAGGGGCGAGGGCTGAAGCTTTCTTT. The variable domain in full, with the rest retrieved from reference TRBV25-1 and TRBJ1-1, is EADIYQTPRYLVIGTGKKITLECSQTMGHDKMYWYQQDPGMELHLIHYSYGVNSTEKGDLSSESTVSRIRTEHFPLTLESARPSHTSQYLCASSPVTGARAEAFFGQGTRLTVV.